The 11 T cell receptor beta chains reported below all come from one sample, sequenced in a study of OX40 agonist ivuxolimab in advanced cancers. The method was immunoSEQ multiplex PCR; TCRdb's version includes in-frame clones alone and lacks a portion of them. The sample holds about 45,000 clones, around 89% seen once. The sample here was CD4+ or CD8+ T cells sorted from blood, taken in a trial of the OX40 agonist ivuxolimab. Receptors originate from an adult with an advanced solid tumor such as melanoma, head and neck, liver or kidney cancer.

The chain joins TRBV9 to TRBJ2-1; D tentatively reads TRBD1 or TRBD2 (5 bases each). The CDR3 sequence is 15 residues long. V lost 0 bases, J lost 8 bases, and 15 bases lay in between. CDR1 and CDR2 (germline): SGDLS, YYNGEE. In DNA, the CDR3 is TGTGCCAGCAGCGTAGTGAGCGGCTCGGGGCATGAGCAGTTCTTC. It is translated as CASSVVSGSGHEQFF.

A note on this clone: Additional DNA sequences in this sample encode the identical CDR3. The CDR3 loop is CASSIGYTEAFF. As DNA, the CDR3 is TGTGCCAGTAGTATTGGGTACACTGAAGCTTTCTTT. The chain has TRBV19 and TRBJ1-1, with D unclear. Between the trimmed V and J ends, which lost 3 bases and 3 bases, there was a span of 5 bases. The germline V gene has CDR1 LNHDA and CDR2 SQIVND (reference sequence). The CDR3 runs 12 residues.

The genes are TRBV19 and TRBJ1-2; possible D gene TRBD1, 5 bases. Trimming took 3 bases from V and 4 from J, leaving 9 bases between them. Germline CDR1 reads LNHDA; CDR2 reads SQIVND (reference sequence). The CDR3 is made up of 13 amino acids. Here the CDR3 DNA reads TGTGCCAGTAGTATTCAGGGCCTCTATGGCTACACCTTC. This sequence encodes CASSIQGLYGYTF.

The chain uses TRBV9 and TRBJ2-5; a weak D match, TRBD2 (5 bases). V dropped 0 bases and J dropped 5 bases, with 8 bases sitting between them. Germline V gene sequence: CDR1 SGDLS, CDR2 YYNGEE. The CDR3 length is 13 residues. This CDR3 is CASSVAREETQYF. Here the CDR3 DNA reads TGTGCCAGCAGCGTAGCTAGGGAGGAGACCCAGTACTTC.

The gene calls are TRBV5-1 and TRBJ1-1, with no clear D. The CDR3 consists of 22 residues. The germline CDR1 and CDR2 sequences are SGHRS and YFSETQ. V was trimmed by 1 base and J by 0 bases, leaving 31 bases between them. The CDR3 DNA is TGCGCCAGCAGCTTGATCCCCACAGTAATTGGGATGCTTGAAGGGTTGAACACTGAAGCTTTCTTT. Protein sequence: CASSLIPTVIGMLEGLNTEAFF. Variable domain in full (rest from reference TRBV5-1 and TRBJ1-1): KAGVTQTPRYLIKTRGQQVTLSCSPISGHRSVSWYQQTPGQGLQFLFEYFSETQRNKGNFPGRFSGRQFSNSRSEMNVSTLELGDSALYLCASSLIPTVIGMLEGLNTEAFFGQGTRLTVV.

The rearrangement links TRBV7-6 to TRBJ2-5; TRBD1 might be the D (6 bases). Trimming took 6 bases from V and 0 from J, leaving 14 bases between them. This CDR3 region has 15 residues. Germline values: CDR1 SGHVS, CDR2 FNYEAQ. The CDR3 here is CASRPAQGHQETQYF. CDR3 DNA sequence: TGTGCCAGCAGACCAGCCCAGGGGCACCAAGAGACCCAGTACTTC.

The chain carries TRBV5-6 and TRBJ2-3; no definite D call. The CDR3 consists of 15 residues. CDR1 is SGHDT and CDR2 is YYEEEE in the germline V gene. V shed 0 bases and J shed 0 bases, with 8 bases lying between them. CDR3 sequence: CASSLGRFSTDTQYF. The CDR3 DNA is TGTGCCAGCAGCTTGGGGAGATTTAGCACAGATACGCAGTATTTT.

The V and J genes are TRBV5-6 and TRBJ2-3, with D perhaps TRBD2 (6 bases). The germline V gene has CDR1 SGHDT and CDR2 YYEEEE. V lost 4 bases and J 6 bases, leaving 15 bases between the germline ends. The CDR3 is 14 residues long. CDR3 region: CASSRGFTGDTQYF. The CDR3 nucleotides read TGTGCCAGCAGCCGGGGGTTTACGGGGGATACGCAGTATTTT.

CDR3 coding DNA: TGTGCCAGCAGTTACCAGGGGAGCAATCAGCCCCAGCATTTT. Its protein product is CASSYQGSNQPQHF. J is TRBJ1-5 and V is TRBV27; weak D call: TRBD1 (6 bases). V was clipped by 4 bases and J by 1 base, with 8 bases between them. Germline CDR1 reads MNHEY; CDR2 reads SMNVEV (reference sequence). CDR3 size: 14 residues.

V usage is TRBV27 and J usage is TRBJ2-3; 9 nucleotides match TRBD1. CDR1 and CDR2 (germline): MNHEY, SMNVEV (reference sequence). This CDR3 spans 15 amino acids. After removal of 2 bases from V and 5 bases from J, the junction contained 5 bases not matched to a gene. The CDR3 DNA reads TGTGCCAGCAGTTTAACGACAGGGGGTCTAGATACGCAGTATTTT. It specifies CASSLTTGGLDTQYF.

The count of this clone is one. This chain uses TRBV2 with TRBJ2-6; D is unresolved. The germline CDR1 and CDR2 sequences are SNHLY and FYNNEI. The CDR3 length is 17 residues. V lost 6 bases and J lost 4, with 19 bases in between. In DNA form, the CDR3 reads TGTGCCAGCAGCAGAACCCGCCGCGATACGGGGGCCAACGTCCTGACTTTC. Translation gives CASSRTRRDTGANVLTF.